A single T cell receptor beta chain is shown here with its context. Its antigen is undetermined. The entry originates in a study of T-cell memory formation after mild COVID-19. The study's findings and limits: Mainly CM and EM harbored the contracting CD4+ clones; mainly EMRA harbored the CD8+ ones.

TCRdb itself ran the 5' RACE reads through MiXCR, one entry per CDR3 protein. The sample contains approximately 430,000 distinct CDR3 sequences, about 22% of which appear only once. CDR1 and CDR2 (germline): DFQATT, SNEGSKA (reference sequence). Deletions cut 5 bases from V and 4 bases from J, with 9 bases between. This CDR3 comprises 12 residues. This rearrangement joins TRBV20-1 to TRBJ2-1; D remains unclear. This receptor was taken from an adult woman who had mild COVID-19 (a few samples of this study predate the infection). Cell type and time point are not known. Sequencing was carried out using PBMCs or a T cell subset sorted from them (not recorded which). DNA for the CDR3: TGCAGTGCTCCCGACTTTTACAATGAGCAGTTCTTC. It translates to CSAPDFYNEQFF.